Listed below are T cell receptor beta chains from one sample, sequenced in a study of early T cells in non-severe SARS-CoV-2 infection. Via MiXCR, TCRdb re-called the 5' RACE reads, giving one row per CDR3 protein. The sample has tens of thousands of distinct CDR3 sequences, around 5.1% seen once. The sample was whole blood, taken at baseline. The receptors stem from an adult who was a healthcare worker with PCR-confirmed SARS-CoV-2 infection or an uninfected control (not recorded which). Both conserved end residues are part of each CDR3. The D gene is left open where the match is weak. Some rows have no size entry. The others give once, few or many, or a class for an expanded clone.

d_call: NA; j_call: TRBJ1-1; clone_size: many; v_call: TRBV7-2; cdr3_nt: TGTGCCAGCAGCTTAGAAGGAGGGGGGAGCACTGAAGCTTTCTTT; cdr3_aa: CASSLEGGGSTEAFF
d_call: NA; j_call: TRBJ2-2; clone_size: many; v_call: TRBV12-2; cdr3_nt: TGTGCAAGTCGCTTACCTCTGGGACAGCAAGAGGCCGGGGAGCTGTTTTTT; cdr3_aa: CASRLPLGQQEAGELFF
d_call: TRBD2; j_call: TRBJ2-7; clone_size: many; v_call: TRBV6-2/TRBV6-3; cdr3_nt: TGTGCCAGCAGCTATGGCCGGGAGGGAAGCGAGCAGTACTTC; cdr3_aa: CASSYGREGSEQYF
d_call: NA; j_call: TRBJ2-5; clone_size: NA; v_call: TRBV23-1; cdr3_nt: TGCGCCAGCAGTCAATCTCGAGGCAGCCAAGAGACCCAGTACTTC; cdr3_aa: CASSQSRGSQETQYF
d_call: NA; j_call: TRBJ2-1; clone_size: many; v_call: TRBV12-3/TRBV12-4; cdr3_nt: TGTGCCAGCACTGCCCAGGCGCACAATGAGCAGTTCTTC; cdr3_aa: CASTAQAHNEQFF
d_call: NA; j_call: TRBJ1-2; clone_size: many; v_call: TRBV12-3/TRBV12-4; cdr3_nt: TGTGCCAGCAGTTTTGTACCGGACGGCCGTACTGGCTACACCTTC; cdr3_aa: CASSFVPDGRTGYTF
d_call: TRBD1; j_call: TRBJ2-6; clone_size: many; v_call: TRBV10-3; cdr3_nt: TGTGCCATCACCGAGGGACAGACCTCTGGGGCCAACGTCCTGACTTTC; cdr3_aa: CAITEGQTSGANVLTF
d_call: TRBD1; j_call: TRBJ1-2; clone_size: many; v_call: TRBV3-1; cdr3_nt: TGTGCCAGCAGCCAAGGGCTGGACAGGGGAGGCGGCTACACCTTC; cdr3_aa: CASSQGLDRGGGYTF
d_call: NA; j_call: TRBJ2-2; clone_size: few; v_call: TRBV7-2; cdr3_nt: TGTGCCAGCAGCTTAGCATCTCTCAGTTTAGGGCCCGGGGAGCTGTTTTTT; cdr3_aa: CASSLASLSLGPGELFF
d_call: TRBD1; j_call: TRBJ1-2; clone_size: many; v_call: TRBV29-1; cdr3_nt: TGCAGCGTTGGGGGACAGTCCTATGGCTACACCTTC; cdr3_aa: CSVGGQSYGYTF
d_call: NA; j_call: TRBJ1-5; clone_size: NA; v_call: TRBV7-2; cdr3_nt: TGTGCCAGCAGCTACGACACCCAGCCCCAGCATTTT; cdr3_aa: CASSYDTQPQHF
d_call: NA; j_call: TRBJ2-7; clone_size: many; v_call: TRBV4-1; cdr3_nt: TGCGCCAGCAGCCAAGATTTGGGGTCCTACGAGCAGTACTTC; cdr3_aa: CASSQDLGSYEQYF
d_call: NA; j_call: TRBJ1-1; clone_size: many; v_call: TRBV29-1; cdr3_nt: TGCAGCGTCTCGAGTGGCCCTGAAGCTTTCTTT; cdr3_aa: CSVSSGPEAFF
d_call: NA; j_call: TRBJ2-1; clone_size: NA; v_call: TRBV18; cdr3_nt: TGTGCCAGCTCCCCGCAGGCACGGCTGGACAGTAAGGATGAGCAGTTCTTC; cdr3_aa: CASSPQARLDSKDEQFF
d_call: NA; j_call: TRBJ1-1; clone_size: few; v_call: TRBV3-1; cdr3_nt: TGTGCCAGCAGCCGAATAGTGGCGGGCCTGAACACTGAAGCTTTCTTT; cdr3_aa: CASSRIVAGLNTEAFF
d_call: TRBD1; j_call: TRBJ1-5; clone_size: many; v_call: TRBV9; cdr3_nt: TGTGCCAGCAGCGTAGGGGCAGGGGGTGGTCAGCCCCAGCATTTT; cdr3_aa: CASSVGAGGGQPQHF
d_call: NA; j_call: TRBJ2-3; clone_size: many; v_call: TRBV2; cdr3_nt: TGTGCCAGCAAGTCGGGCACAGATACGCAGTATTTT; cdr3_aa: CASKSGTDTQYF
d_call: NA; j_call: TRBJ1-1; clone_size: NA; v_call: TRBV7-9; cdr3_nt: TGTGCCAGCAGCTTAGTGGGCGGGGAAGCTTTCTTT; cdr3_aa: CASSLVGGEAFF
d_call: TRBD2; j_call: TRBJ2-3; clone_size: many; v_call: TRBV29-1; cdr3_nt: TGCAGCGTGCCGGGGGGAGTAGATACGCAGTATTTT; cdr3_aa: CSVPGGVDTQYF
d_call: NA; j_call: TRBJ2-5; clone_size: few; v_call: TRBV7-6; cdr3_nt: TGTGCCAGCAGCTCCACCCCCTTGGGACCACAAGAGACCCAGTACTTC; cdr3_aa: CASSSTPLGPQETQYF
d_call: TRBD2; j_call: TRBJ2-4; clone_size: NA; v_call: TRBV28; cdr3_nt: TGTGCCAGCAGTCCAATAGGGAGCCCCGGGACTAGCGGGAGGGCAGCCAAAAACATTCAGTACTTC; cdr3_aa: CASSPIGSPGTSGRAAKNIQYF
d_call: NA; j_call: TRBJ2-1; clone_size: many; v_call: TRBV7-9; cdr3_nt: TGTGCCAGCAACCGGGATGCGAGCTCCTACAATGAGCAGTTCTTC; cdr3_aa: CASNRDASSYNEQFF
d_call: NA; j_call: TRBJ2-7; clone_size: many; v_call: TRBV12-3/TRBV12-4; cdr3_nt: TGTGCCAGCAGTTTATTCCGGAGCTCCTACGAGCAGTACTTC; cdr3_aa: CASSLFRSSYEQYF
d_call: NA; j_call: TRBJ2-3; clone_size: many; v_call: TRBV6-2/TRBV6-3; cdr3_nt: TGTGCCAGCAGTTACGGGACCGCCACAGATACGCAGTATTTT; cdr3_aa: CASSYGTATDTQYF
d_call: NA; j_call: TRBJ1-2; clone_size: many; v_call: TRBV7-2; cdr3_nt: TGTGCCAGCAGCGGCAGGACCTATGGCTACACCTTC; cdr3_aa: CASSGRTYGYTF
d_call: TRBD1; j_call: TRBJ1-1; clone_size: NA; v_call: TRBV18; cdr3_nt: TGTGCCAGCTCACCCTCGGGCAGGGGGTTCACTGAAGCTTTCTTT; cdr3_aa: CASSPSGRGFTEAFF
d_call: TRBD2; j_call: TRBJ2-7; clone_size: many; v_call: TRBV20-1; cdr3_nt: TGCAGTGCTAGAGACCCTGAAACTAGCGGGGGGTTCCACGAGCAGTACTTC; cdr3_aa: CSARDPETSGGFHEQYF
d_call: NA; j_call: TRBJ1-4; clone_size: many; v_call: TRBV6-4; cdr3_nt: TGTGCCAGCAGTGACTCCCGGCGGGGACATTCCTCAACTAATGAAAAACTGTTTTTT; cdr3_aa: CASSDSRRGHSSTNEKLFF
d_call: NA; j_call: TRBJ2-3; clone_size: many; v_call: TRBV3-1; cdr3_nt: TGTGCCAGCAGCCAAGATTGGTGGGTGAGCACAGATACGCAGTATTTT; cdr3_aa: CASSQDWWVSTDTQYF
d_call: TRBD1; j_call: TRBJ2-7; clone_size: NA; v_call: TRBV19; cdr3_nt: TGTGCCAGTAGTATCGGGACAGGGGGGTCGTACGAGCAGTACTTC; cdr3_aa: CASSIGTGGSYEQYF
d_call: NA; j_call: TRBJ1-1; clone_size: NA; v_call: TRBV14; cdr3_nt: TGTGCCAGCAGCCCCGCGCAGGTCGCAACGGTAGCTTTCTTT; cdr3_aa: CASSPAQVATVAFF
d_call: NA; j_call: TRBJ2-6; clone_size: many; v_call: TRBV4-2; cdr3_nt: TGTGCCAGCAGCCCCGAGGGTACTTGGGAGGCCAACGTCCTGACTTTC; cdr3_aa: CASSPEGTWEANVLTF
d_call: NA; j_call: TRBJ2-5; clone_size: few; v_call: TRBV6-1; cdr3_nt: TGTGCCAGCCAACAGGATGAGACCCAGTACTTC; cdr3_aa: CASQQDETQYF
d_call: TRBD1; j_call: TRBJ2-7; clone_size: many; v_call: TRBV6-1; cdr3_nt: TGTGCCAGCAGTGAGGACCCAACAGGGGCCAAGCAGTACTTC; cdr3_aa: CASSEDPTGAKQYF
d_call: NA; j_call: TRBJ1-2; clone_size: NA; v_call: TRBV20-1; cdr3_nt: TGCAGTGCTAGAGATTTGGGGTATGGCTATGGCTACACCTTC; cdr3_aa: CSARDLGYGYGYTF
d_call: NA; j_call: TRBJ1-2; clone_size: NA; v_call: TRBV29-1; cdr3_nt: TGCAGCGTTGAGGGCGCGGGGCTCCATGGCTACACCTTC; cdr3_aa: CSVEGAGLHGYTF